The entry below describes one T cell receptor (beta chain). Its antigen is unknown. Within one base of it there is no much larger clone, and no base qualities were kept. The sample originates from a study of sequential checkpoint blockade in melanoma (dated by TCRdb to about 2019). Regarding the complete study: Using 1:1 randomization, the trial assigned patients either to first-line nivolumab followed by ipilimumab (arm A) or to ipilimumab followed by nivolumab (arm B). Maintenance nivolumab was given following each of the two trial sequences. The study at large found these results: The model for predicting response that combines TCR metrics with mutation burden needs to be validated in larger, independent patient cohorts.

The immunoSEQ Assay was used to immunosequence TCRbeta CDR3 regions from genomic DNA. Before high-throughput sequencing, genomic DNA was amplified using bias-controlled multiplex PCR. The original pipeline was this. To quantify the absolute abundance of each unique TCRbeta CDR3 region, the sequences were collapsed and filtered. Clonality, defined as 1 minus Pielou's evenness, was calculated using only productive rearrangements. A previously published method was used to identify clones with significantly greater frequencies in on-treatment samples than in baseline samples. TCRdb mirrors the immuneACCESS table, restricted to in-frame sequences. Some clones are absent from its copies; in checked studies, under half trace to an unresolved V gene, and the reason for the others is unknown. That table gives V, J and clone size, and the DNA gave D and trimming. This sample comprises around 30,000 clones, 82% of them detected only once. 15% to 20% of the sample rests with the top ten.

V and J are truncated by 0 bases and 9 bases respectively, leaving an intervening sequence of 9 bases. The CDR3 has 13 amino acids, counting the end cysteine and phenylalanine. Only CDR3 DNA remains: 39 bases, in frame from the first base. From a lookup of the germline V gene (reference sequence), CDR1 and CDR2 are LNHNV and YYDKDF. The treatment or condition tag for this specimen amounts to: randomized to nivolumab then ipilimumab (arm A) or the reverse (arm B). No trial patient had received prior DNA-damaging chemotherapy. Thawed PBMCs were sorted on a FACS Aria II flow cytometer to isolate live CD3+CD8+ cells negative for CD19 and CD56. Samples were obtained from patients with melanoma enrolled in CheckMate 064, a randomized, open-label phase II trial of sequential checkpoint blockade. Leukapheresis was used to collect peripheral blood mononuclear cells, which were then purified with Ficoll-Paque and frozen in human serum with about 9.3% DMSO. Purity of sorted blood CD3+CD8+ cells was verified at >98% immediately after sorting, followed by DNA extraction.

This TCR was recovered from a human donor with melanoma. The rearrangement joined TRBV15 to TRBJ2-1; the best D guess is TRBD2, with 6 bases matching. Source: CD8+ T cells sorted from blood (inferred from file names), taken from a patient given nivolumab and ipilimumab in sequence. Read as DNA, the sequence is TGTGCCACCAGCAGAGATAGGAGGGTTGAGCAGTTCTTC. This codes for CATSRDRRVEQFF.